This T cell receptor (beta chain) comes out of a study of blood T cell repertoires in COVID-19. Across the whole study: Whether acute or convalescent, the COVID-19 samples came from the United States, Italy and Spain.

Profiled with immunoSEQ multiplex PCR; TCRdb holds only in-frame clones, not every one. The sample lists 350,000 or so clones, roughly 84% seen once, with 1% in the top ten. CDR3 length: 16 residues. CDR1 and CDR2 (germline): MDHEN, SYDVKM. After removal of 7 bases from V and 5 bases from J, the junction contained 16 bases not matched to a gene. Self-reported history from a screening survey and questionnaire set each donor's cohort. Two negative PCRs, clearance, or symptom resolution had been documented for recovered Cohort 3 donors. The genes are TRBV28 and TRBJ2-5, with 7 positions matching TRBD1. This TCR was recovered from a woman in her 30s who had recovered from COVID-19. The material sequenced was PBMCs or T cells enriched from blood (not recorded which). CDR3 region: CASTEQGSGVVETQYF. CDR3 nucleotides: TGTGCCAGCACCGAACAGGGGAGTGGGGTAGTGGAGACCCAGTACTTC. The full variable domain, rest sourced from reference TRBV28 and TRBJ2-5, is DVKVTQSSRYLVKRTGEKVFLECVQDMDHENMFWYRQDPGLGLRLIYFSYDVKMKEKGDIPEGYSVSREKKERFSLILESASTNQTSMYLCASTEQGSGVVETQYFGPGTRLLVL.